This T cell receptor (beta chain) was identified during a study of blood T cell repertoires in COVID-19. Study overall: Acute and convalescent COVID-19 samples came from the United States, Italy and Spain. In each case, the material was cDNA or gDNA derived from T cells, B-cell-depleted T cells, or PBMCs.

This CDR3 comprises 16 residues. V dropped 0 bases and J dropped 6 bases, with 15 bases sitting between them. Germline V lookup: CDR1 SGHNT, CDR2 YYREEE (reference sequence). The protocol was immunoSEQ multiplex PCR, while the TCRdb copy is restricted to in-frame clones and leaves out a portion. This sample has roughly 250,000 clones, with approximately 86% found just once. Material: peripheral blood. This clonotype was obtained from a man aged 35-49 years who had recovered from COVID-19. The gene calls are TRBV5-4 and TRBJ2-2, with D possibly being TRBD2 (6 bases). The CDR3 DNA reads TGTGCCAGCAGCTTGGCCGGACGACTAGTCTCCGGGGAGCTGTTTTTT. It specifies CASSLAGRLVSGELFF.